This TCR beta chain is from a study of T cells after yellow fever vaccination. Study-wide findings and caveats: A minor fraction of clonotypes spanned both CD4 and CD8 compartments. Among primary-vaccination clones, most reappeared after the booster, at about 95% for CD4 and around 90% for CD8.

With respect to this clonotype: Antigen specificity is unknown.

TCR cDNA, made by 5'RACE template switching, carried an added universal primer site and UMIs. TCRdb processed the 5' RACE reads anew with MiXCR; each CDR3 protein has one entry. This sample has about 630,000 distinct CDR3 sequences, with approximately 13% found just once. Germline-derived CDR1 and CDR2 are SGHRS and YFSETQ. Unmatched junction bases numbered 6, after V lost 4 bases and J lost 6 bases. The CDR3 spans 15 residues. The chain combines TRBV5-1 with TRBJ1-4; TRBD1 aligns across 10 bases. The TCR sequence derives from a man aged 25-45 years who received the YFV17D yellow fever vaccine. Sequenced here: PBMCs, sampled on the day of the yellow fever booster vaccination. As DNA, the CDR3 is TGCGCCAGCAGCGCCTCCGGGACAGGGGATGAAAAACTGTTTTTT. Its protein is CASSASGTGDEKLFF.